One TCR beta chain is described in this entry. Only a few counts were recorded for this clonotype. Its antigen specificity is not known. Base qualities are missing; no much larger clone stands one base away. TCRdb lists the instrument as Illumina NovaSeq 6000. TCRalpha and TCRbeta cDNA libraries were built by 5'RACE with constant-segment primers, adding sample barcodes and unique molecular identifiers. RNA was extracted from every sample with Trizol reagent. Libraries were amplified in two PCR steps, with a second sample barcode and Illumina TruSeq adapters added in the second step. Libraries were sequenced on an Illumina NovaSeq with 2 x 150 bp paired-end reads. In the source study's methods: Demultiplexing of reads and collapsing into UMI-guided consensus sequences were performed with migec v1.2.7. With mixcr v2.1.11, UMI consensuses were aligned to TRA and TRB V and J templates and assembled into clonotypes. Clonotypes were classified as expanded or contracted when called significant by both edgeR and NoisET, with noise models trained on biological replicates. edgeR calls used a false discovery rate-adjusted p below 0.01 and a log2 fold-change threshold of 1. PCA with hierarchical clustering of max-normalized trajectories of the 1000 most abundant clonotypes was used as exploratory dynamics analysis. The CD4 or CD8 phenotype of responding clones was assigned using the separately sequenced CD4+ and CD8+ repertoires. The public reads were reprocessed in TCRdb via fastp at Q25 and MiXCR, keeping in-frame beta chains. Each CDR3 protein gets just one entry, which takes the most common genes and DNA from the rows behind it. TCRdb, not the original authors, processed these V and J calls. The sample records 540,000 or so distinct CDR3 sequences, around 21% of which are singletons. Around an eighth of the sample belongs to the ten largest clones.

These data originate in a study of T-cell memory formation after mild COVID-19 (dated by TCRdb to 2020 to 2022). Regarding the study in general: TCR sequence clusters from the two donors were largely donor specific. Longitudinal TCRalpha and TCRbeta repertoire sequencing tracked T-cell clones expanding and contracting after mild COVID-19 in a couple of donors. The cohort comprised two young, previously healthy adult volunteers, one female and one male.

Ficoll-Paque density gradient centrifugation was the method used to isolate PBMCs. CDR1 and CDR2 are drawn from the germline V gene (reference sequence): SGHNT, YYREEE. Including cysteine and phenylalanine, the CDR3 has 14 amino acids. Kept here is only the CDR3 DNA, which spans 42 bases and is read in frame from base 1. The V and J ends are trimmed by 5 bases and 2 bases, leaving 14 bases between them. Results and caveats for the whole study, not just this receptor: SARS-CoV-2 specificity of the second-wave clones peaking on day 37 was not confirmed. Contracting CD4+ clones appeared mostly in the CM and EM memory subsets, whereas CD8+ clones were enriched in EMRA. Some responding clones were found in pre-infection memory, which suggests that pre-existing cross-reactive memory T cells took part in the SARS-CoV-2 response. The study covered only a couple of mild cases, and larger cohorts including severe cases with pre-infection samples were considered necessary. Clones contracting from day 15 to 85 had balanced CD4/CD8 phenotypes, while a second wave expanding from day 15 to 37 was biased towards CD4+.

The rearrangement combines TRBV5-4 with TRBJ2-7; a tentative D call is TRBD2 (5 bases match). Sequencing was done on a sample of PBMCs or a T cell subset sorted from them (not recorded which). The source of this sequence is an adult woman who had mild COVID-19 (a few samples of this study predate the infection). The sample titles of this study are shuffled in the database, so cell type and time point are left out; the donor was told from shared clones. Here is the DNA: TGTGCCAGCAGGCCGGAGGACGCTACCTACGAGCAGTACTTC. Translated, this is CASRPEDATYEQYF.